A selection of T cell receptor beta chains follows, all from one sample in a study of blood T cell repertoires in COVID-19. Produced via immunoSEQ multiplex PCR; TCRdb's table is partial and in-frame only. This table holds 40,000 to 55,000 clones, about nine tenths found once. The sample consisted of peripheral blood. These receptors all stem from a man aged 70 or older with active COVID-19. Each CDR3 is given with its conserved first and last residue. D genes are given only for firm matches. Part of the rows lack a size; the others show once, few, many or a class for expanded clones.

TRBD1,TRBV28,.,TRBJ1-3,TGTGCCAGCAGTTACCAACCGGGACAGGGGACGGGAAACACCATATATTTT,CASSYQPGQGTGNTIYF
.,TRBV20-1,few,TRBJ1-2,TGCAGTGCTAGTCCGCGACAGTTGAACTATGGCTACACCTTC,CSASPRQLNYGYTF
TRBD1,TRBV18,.,TRBJ1-4,TGTGCCAGCTCACCAGGACAGGGGAATGAAAAACTGTTTTTT,CASSPGQGNEKLFF
.,TRBV15,.,TRBJ1-2,TGTGCCACCAGCAGATCCCGAGCCTATAACTATGGCTACACCTTC,CATSRSRAYNYGYTF
.,TRBV13,.,TRBJ2-3,TGTGCCAGCAGCGCAACTAGGGTCACAGATACGCAGTATTTT,CASSATRVTDTQYF
.,TRBV6-6,.,TRBJ1-1,TGTGCCAGCACCCGGGACACTGAAGCTTTCTTT,CASTRDTEAFF
.,TRBV6-1,.,TRBJ2-7,TGTGCCAGCAGTGAGGACGGACACTACGAGCAGTACTTC,CASSEDGHYEQYF
.,TRBV7-8,few,TRBJ1-5,TGTGCCAGCAGCCAATCCCAGGGGTTCAATCAGCCCCAGCATTTT,CASSQSQGFNQPQHF
.,TRBV18,.,TRBJ2-2,TGTGCCAGCTCACCGGACGACAGGTTTGGCGGGGAGCTGTTTTTT,CASSPDDRFGGELFF
.,TRBV14,.,TRBJ1-2,TGTGCCAGCAGCCCTAATCTAGGCTACACCTTC,CASSPNLGYTF
TRBD2,TRBV10-2,.,TRBJ2-5,TGCGCCAGCAGGGAAGGGACTAGCGGGACGGGCCAAGAGACCCAGTACTTC,CASREGTSGTGQETQYF
.,TRBV7-3,.,TRBJ1-2,TGTGCCAGCGGGCAGGGAGGTGACTATGGCTACACCTTC,CASGQGGDYGYTF
TRBD2,TRBV11-3,.,TRBJ2-2,TGTGCCAGTACGCGGGGGGGCAGTAACACCGGGGAGCTGTTTTTT,CASTRGGSNTGELFF
.,TRBV7-3,.,TRBJ2-5,TGTGCCAGCAGCTTAACTCCAGGGCAGGAGACCCAGTACTTC,CASSLTPGQETQYF
.,TRBV9,.,TRBJ2-7,TGTGCCAGCAGCGTAGCAGGCGGGGATAGCTCCTACGAGCAGTACTTC,CASSVAGGDSSYEQYF
.,TRBV5-1,.,TRBJ2-3,TGCGCCAGCAGCTTTTCACCAGACACAGATACGCAGTATTTT,CASSFSPDTDTQYF